Below, 11 T cell receptor beta chains from the same sample are listed, as sequenced in a study of T cells in Graves' hyperthyroidism and ophthalmopathy. It was RNA transcripts that yielded the amplified TCR beta CDR3 regions. Initially, a first-round RT-PCR of the TCR CDR3 employed the HTBI primer set. TCRdb re-derived calls from the multiplex PCR reads in MiXCR, one entry per CDR3 protein. This sample has around 340,000 distinct CDR3 sequences, with roughly 17% found just once. Sequenced material: blood. These receptors came from a woman in her twenties or thirties with Graves' hyperthyroidism that later progressed to Graves' ophthalmopathy.

The chain employs TRBV12-3 or TRBV12-4 and TRBJ2-5; 7 bases are a match to TRBD2. The ends lost 6 bases at V and 7 bases at J; junction bases unmatched: 5. This CDR3 region has 12 residues. The CDR3 DNA follows: TGTGCCAGCAGCCCGTGGGGGGGGACCCAGTACTTC. Amino acid sequence: CASSPWGGTQYF.

The chain has TRBV5-6 and TRBJ1-1; D not resolved. CDR3 size: 14 residues. The V end lost 0 bases, the J end lost 6 bases, and 12 bases lay between the germline ends. Germline V gene data show CDR1 as SGHDT and CDR2 as YYEEEE. CDR3 DNA sequence: TGTGCCAGCAGCTTGGTAGGGTACGGGGCTGAAGCTTTCTTT. It specifies CASSLVGYGAEAFF.

The sample holds many counts of this clonotype. J is TRBJ1-6 and V is TRBV27; possibly TRBD1 for D (6 bases). Germline CDR1 and CDR2: MNHEY and SMNVEV (reference sequence). The CDR3 contains 16 residues. Trimming cost V 6 bases and J 1 base, with 13 bases left between them. The CDR3 sequence is CASSPLQGSYNSPLHF. The CDR3 DNA reads TGTGCCAGCAGCCCTTTACAGGGATCCTATAATTCACCCCTCCACTTT.

This clonotype has ten or more counts. This chain uses TRBV30 with TRBJ1-2; 8 bases fit TRBD1. Per the germline V gene, CDR1 is GTSNPN and CDR2 is SVGIG (reference sequence). The V and J ends lost 3 bases and 3 bases, in that order; junction bases with no gene match: 3. The CDR3 sequence is 13 residues long. This CDR3 is CAWRKQGDYGYTF. The CDR3 bases are TGTGCCTGGAGGAAACAGGGGGACTATGGCTACACCTTC.

This clonotype has at least ten counts. The chain employs TRBV10-1 and TRBJ1-3; weak D call: TRBD1 (6 bases). The germline V gene has CDR1 WNHNN and CDR2 SYGVQD (reference sequence). The CDR3 runs to 15 residues. V dropped 3 bases and J dropped 0 bases, with 9 bases sitting between them. CDR3 nucleotides: TGCGCCAGCAGTGAAGGACAGTACTCTGGAAACACCATATATTTT. It translates to CASSEGQYSGNTIYF.

Only a few counts were recorded for this clonotype. The chain has TRBV18 and TRBJ1-6, with 9 bases matching TRBD1. Per germline, CDR1 KGHSH and CDR2 LQKENI. The CDR3 sequence is 15 residues long. Unmatched junction bases numbered 2, after V lost 2 bases and J lost 6 bases. The CDR3 sequence: CASSPEQGANSPLHF. The CDR3 bases are TGTGCCAGCTCACCAGAACAGGGGGCTAATTCACCCCTCCACTTT.

CDR3 in DNA: TGTGCCAGTAGTCCGAGACTAGCGGGGGGGCTAGATACGCAGTATTTT. Protein product: CASSPRLAGGLDTQYF. The chain is built from TRBV19 and TRBJ2-3, with TRBD2 matching over 14 bases. The CDR3 is made up of 16 amino acids. Germline CDR1 reads LNHDA; CDR2 reads SQIVND (reference sequence). V lost 5 bases, J lost 5 bases, and 6 bases stayed unmatched.

This clonotype has ten or more counts. This rearrangement joins TRBV28 to TRBJ2-1, with a weak D call TRBD2 (6 bases). The CDR3 extends over 13 amino acids. Germline V gene data show CDR1 as MDHEN and CDR2 as SYDVKM. The V end lost 6 bases, the J end lost 6 bases, and 12 bases lay between the germline ends. CDR3 sequence (DNA): TGTGCCAGCAGCCTAGGGACTTCCAATGAGCAGTTCTTC. Amino acids: CASSLGTSNEQFF.

This clonotype has ten or more counts. The chain couples TRBV11-2 to TRBJ1-1; D unclear. CDR1 SGHAT and CDR2 FQNNGV come from the germline V gene. Trimming left V 2 bases short and J 1 base short, with 8 bases between. CDR3 size: 14 residues. CDR3 DNA: TGTGCCAGCAGCTTATCCATGGCGAACACTGAAGCTTTCTTT. It specifies CASSLSMANTEAFF.

This chain joins TRBV19 and TRBJ2-3, with a tentative D call TRBD2 (7 bases). V gave up 6 bases and J gave up 0 bases, with 22 bases separating them. From germline, CDR1 is LNHDA and CDR2 SQIVND (reference sequence). The CDR3 loop spans 18 amino acids. The CDR3 protein is CASRIRDKGGHSTDTQYF. The CDR3 nucleotides are TGTGCCAGTAGAATCCGGGACAAGGGGGGGCATAGCACAGATACGCAGTATTTT.

This clonotype was picked up many times. The V gene is TRBV2, the J gene TRBJ1-6, with a possible D match to TRBD1 (6 bases). The CDR3 consists of 13 residues. Germline V lookup: CDR1 SNHLY, CDR2 FYNNEI. V was clipped by 6 bases and J by 9 bases, with 12 bases between them. The CDR3 DNA is TGTGCCAGCAGCCGAACCAGGGGTTCACCCCTCCACTTT. Residues: CASSRTRGSPLHF.